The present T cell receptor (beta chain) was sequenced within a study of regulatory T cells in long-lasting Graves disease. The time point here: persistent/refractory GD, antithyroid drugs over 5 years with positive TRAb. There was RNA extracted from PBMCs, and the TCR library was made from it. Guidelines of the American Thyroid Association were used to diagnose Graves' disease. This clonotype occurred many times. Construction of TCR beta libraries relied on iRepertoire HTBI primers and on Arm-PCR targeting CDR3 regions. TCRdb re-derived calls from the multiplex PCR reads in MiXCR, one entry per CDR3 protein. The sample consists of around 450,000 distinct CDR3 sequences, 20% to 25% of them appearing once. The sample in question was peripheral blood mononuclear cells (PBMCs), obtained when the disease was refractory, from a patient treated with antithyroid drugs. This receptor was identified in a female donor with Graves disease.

The CDR3 nucleotides read TGTGCCAGCAGTTTGGCTAGCGGGGGCTACGAGCAGTACTTC. Translating it yields CASSLASGGYEQYF. The chain recombines TRBV27 with TRBJ2-7; TRBD2 matches at 10 bases. The CDR3 contains 14 residues. Germline trimming cut 3 bases from V and 3 bases from J; bases unmatched to any gene: 2. CDR1 is MNHEY, CDR2 SMNVEV, per germline (reference sequence).